The rows below give T cell receptor beta chains drawn from one sample of a study of OX40 agonist ivuxolimab in advanced cancers. The assay was immunoSEQ multiplex PCR, and TCRdb's table has in-frame clones only and misses some. The table shows 45,000 to 65,000 clones, with 88% occurring only once. The sequencing here drew on CD4+ or CD8+ T cells sorted from blood, taken in a trial of the OX40 agonist ivuxolimab. All receptors derive from an adult with an advanced solid tumor such as melanoma, head and neck, liver or kidney cancer. The CDR3 runs from the conserved cysteine through the conserved F or W. Each record gives: clone size, D gene, J gene, V gene, CDR3 protein, CDR3 DNA. A D gene is named only where the DNA matches it firmly. The size entry is marked missing in some rows and otherwise reads once, few, many or a size class.

-,TRBD2,TRBJ2-1,TRBV7-8,CASSPLAGTSYNEQFF,TGTGCCAGCAGTCCGCTAGCGGGGACTTCCTACAATGAGCAGTTCTTC
-,-,TRBJ1-2,TRBV4-1,CASSPGYGYTF,TGCGCCAGCAGCCCGGGCTATGGCTACACCTTC
-,-,TRBJ2-2,TRBV6-5,CASSSPYQGGTGELFF,TGTGCCAGCAGTTCCCCATACCAGGGGGGTACCGGGGAGCTGTTTTTT
-,TRBD2,TRBJ2-7,TRBV13,CASSKSGTSGGADEQYF,TGTGCCAGCAGCAAAAGTGGGACTAGCGGGGGGGCCGACGAGCAGTACTTC
-,-,TRBJ2-7,TRBV6-1,CASSEWGSNPGVDEQYF,TGTGCCAGCAGTGAGTGGGGTTCAAACCCAGGGGTGGATGAGCAGTACTTC
-,-,TRBJ2-5,TRBV7-8,CASSLEVASPETQYF,TGTGCCAGCAGCTTAGAGGTGGCTAGTCCAGAGACCCAGTACTTC
-,-,TRBJ2-3,TRBV2,CASSAGPIQGTDTQYF,TGTGCCAGCAGCGCCGGGCCAATTCAGGGGACAGATACGCAGTATTTT
-,-,TRBJ2-3,TRBV11-2,CASSFEAGADF,TGTGCCAGCAGCTTTGAGGCGGGGGCGGATTTT
-,-,TRBJ2-1,TRBV5-3,CAAPAGHNEQFF,TGTGCCGCCCCCGCGGGACACAATGAGCAGTTCTTC
-,TRBD2,TRBJ2-3,TRBV7-9,CASSLLTSASTDTQYF,TGTGCCAGCAGCTTATTGACTAGCGCTAGCACAGATACGCAGTATTTT
-,-,TRBJ1-5,TRBV2,CASTIGVDQPQHF,TGTGCCAGCACCATAGGGGTAGATCAGCCCCAGCATTTT
-,-,TRBJ1-2,TRBV4-3,CASSQDTGQGGYTF,TGCGCCAGCAGCCAAGACACGGGTCAGGGTGGCTACACCTTC
-,-,TRBJ2-7,TRBV27,CASSLTAPYEQYF,TGTGCCAGCAGTCTGACAGCTCCCTACGAGCAGTACTTC
-,TRBD1,TRBJ2-7,TRBV19,CASSIARQGYEQYF,TGTGCCAGTAGTATAGCAAGACAGGGCTACGAGCAGTACTTC
-,-,TRBJ1-1,TRBV6-6,CASSYLGNTEAFF,TGTGCCAGCAGTTACCTGGGGAACACTGAAGCTTTCTTT
-,TRBD2,TRBJ2-1,TRBV5-6,CASSYGLAGEILNEQFF,TGTGCCAGCAGTTATGGACTAGCGGGGGAAATTCTAAATGAGCAGTTCTTC
-,-,TRBJ2-1,TRBV4-1,CASSQDKNEQFF,TGCGCCAGCAGCCAAGACAAGAATGAGCAGTTCTTC
-,-,TRBJ2-5,TRBV7-3,CASGWGSETQYF,TGTGCCAGCGGATGGGGTTCAGAGACCCAGTACTTC
-,-,TRBJ2-1,TRBV7-2,CASSQTSGPNEQFF,TGTGCCAGCAGCCAGACATCTGGTCCCAATGAGCAGTTCTTC
-,-,TRBJ1-5,TRBV9,CASSPGTGDQPQHF,TGTGCCAGCAGCCCCGGGACGGGAGATCAGCCCCAGCATTTT
-,TRBD1,TRBJ2-7,TRBV18,CASSSSRGTSYEQYF,TGTGCCAGCTCATCGAGCAGGGGGACCTCCTACGAGCAGTACTTC
-,TRBD1,TRBJ1-2,TRBV27,CASSLSISTGESYGYTF,TGTGCCAGCAGTTTATCGATAAGTACAGGGGAGAGCTATGGCTACACCTTC
-,-,TRBJ1-1,TRBV15,CATSRMQGPSGGDTEAFF,TGTGCCACCAGCAGAATGCAGGGGCCATCCGGGGGAGACACTGAAGCTTTCTTT
-,-,TRBJ1-5,TRBV19,CASSIGGNQPQHF,TGTGCCAGTAGTATAGGGGGTAATCAGCCCCAGCATTTT
medium-sized,TRBD2,TRBJ2-7,TRBV13,CASSSTPPGLAGGYEQYF,TGTGCCAGCAGCTCAACCCCCCCGGGACTAGCGGGGGGTTACGAGCAGTACTTC
-,-,TRBJ1-2,TRBV6-1,CASSEEHNPPGGYGYTF,TGTGCCAGCAGTGAAGAGCATAACCCTCCGGGCGGCTATGGCTACACCTTC
-,TRBD1,TRBJ2-7,TRBV5-6,CASSSSRGLYEQYF,TGTGCCAGCAGCTCTAGTAGGGGGCTCTACGAGCAGTACTTC
-,TRBD1,TRBJ2-1,TRBV19,CASSIGGQGPYNEQFF,TGTGCCAGTAGTATAGGGGGACAGGGGCCCTACAATGAGCAGTTCTTC
-,-,TRBJ1-4,TRBV6-5,CASSYSGGLGEKLFF,TGTGCCAGCAGTTACTCGGGGGGGCTGGGTGAAAAACTGTTTTTT
-,-,TRBJ2-1,TRBV7-9,CASNPTPSSYNEQFF,TGTGCCAGCAACCCGACTCCGAGCTCCTACAATGAGCAGTTCTTC
-,TRBD1,TRBJ2-7,TRBV5-4,CAGTDRDQSYEQYF,TGTGCCGGCACAGACAGGGATCAATCCTACGAGCAGTACTTC
few,-,TRBJ1-2,TRBV4-1,CASSQLPRYGYTF,TGCGCCAGCAGCCAGCTCCCGCGGTATGGCTACACCTTC
-,-,TRBJ1-2,TRBV5-1,CASRPDSGYGYTF,TGCGCCAGCAGACCGGACAGTGGCTATGGCTACACCTTT
-,-,TRBJ2-3,TRBV4-1,CASSQPSAGEWDTDTQYF,TGCGCCAGCAGCCAGCCTTCAGCAGGGGAGTGGGACACAGATACGCAGTATTTT
-,TRBD1,TRBJ1-2,TRBV5-4,CASSSGQAAGGYTF,TGTGCCAGCAGCTCAGGACAGGCGGCGGGCGGCTACACCTTC
-,-,TRBJ2-1,TRBV13,CASSLGRSYNEQFF,TGTGCCAGCAGCTTAGGACGGTCCTACAATGAGCAGTTCTTC
-,-,TRBJ1-2,TRBV20-1,CSAPEFGYTF,TGCAGTGCCCCAGAGTTTGGCTACACCTTC
-,-,TRBJ2-7,TRBV4-1,CASSQAINRGSGQYF,TGCGCCAGCAGCCAAGCCATAAACCGGGGTTCGGGGCAGTACTTC
once,-,TRBJ2-7,TRBV7-8,CASSSPGVTYEQYF,TGTGCCAGCAGCTCCCCCGGGGTTACCTACGAGCAGTACTTC
-,-,TRBJ1-2,TRBV4-1,CASSQVAGSNYGYTF,TGCGCCAGCAGCCAAGTCGCGGGATCTAACTATGGCTACACCTTC
-,-,TRBJ1-5,TRBV6-5,CASSGTSNPNQPQHF,TGTGCCAGTTCCGGGACCTCGAACCCAAATCAGCCCCAGCATTTT
-,-,TRBJ2-7,TRBV5-8,CASTELGVRVYEQYF,TGTGCCAGCACGGAATTAGGCGTTCGTGTCTACGAGCAGTACTTC
-,TRBD1,TRBJ2-1,TRBV18,CASSPPYLDRGRNEQFF,TGTGCCAGCTCACCACCGTATTTGGACAGGGGGCGGAATGAGCAGTTCTTC
-,-,TRBJ1-2,TRBV7-9,CASSYSPLELNYGYTF,TGTGCCAGCAGCTACTCCCCGTTAGAACTTAACTATGGCTACACCTTC
medium-sized,TRBD2,TRBJ2-5,TRBV6-1,CASSELAGGQETQYF,TGTGCCAGCAGTGAACTAGCGGGGGGGCAAGAGACCCAGTACTTC
-,-,TRBJ1-2,TRBV28,CASSLKRAYGYTF,TGTGCCAGCAGTTTAAAACGGGCCTATGGCTACACCTTC
-,-,TRBJ1-2,TRBV30,CAWIYWDGERGGYTF,TGTGCCTGGATATATTGGGACGGGGAGAGAGGTGGCTACACCTTC
-,-,TRBJ2-5,TRBV7-9,CASSSSDGQETQYF,TGTGCCAGCAGCTCATCGGACGGACAAGAGACCCAGTACTTC
-,-,TRBJ1-6,TRBV4-1,CASSQVGQGLGNSPLHF,TGCGCCAGCAGCCAAGTCGGGCAGGGGCTTGGTAATTCACCCCTCCACTTT
-,-,TRBJ2-3,TRBV7-9,CASSLLKGGFGTDTQYF,TGTGCCAGCAGCTTATTGAAGGGGGGATTCGGCACAGATACGCAGTATTTT
-,TRBD2,TRBJ2-1,TRBV6-6,CASSYGRAEQFF,TGTGCCAGCAGTTACGGGAGGGCTGAGCAGTTCTTC
-,-,TRBJ2-5,TRBV13,CASSPTGGGVETQYF,TGTGCCAGCAGCCCGACGGGGGGCGGAGTAGAGACCCAGTACTTC
-,-,TRBJ2-4,TRBV7-9,CASSHQKDKNIQYF,TGTGCCAGCAGCCACCAAAAGGATAAAAACATTCAGTACTTC
-,-,TRBJ1-1,TRBV19,CASSLSGDTEAFF,TGTGCCAGTAGTCTGTCAGGGGACACTGAAGCTTTCTTT